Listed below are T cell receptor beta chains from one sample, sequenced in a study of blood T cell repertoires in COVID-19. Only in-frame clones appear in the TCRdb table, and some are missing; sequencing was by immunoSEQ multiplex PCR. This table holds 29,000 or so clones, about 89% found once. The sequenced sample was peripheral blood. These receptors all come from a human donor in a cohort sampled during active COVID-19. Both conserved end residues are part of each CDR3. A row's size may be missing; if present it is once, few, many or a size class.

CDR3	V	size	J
CASSEAAGGIDEQYF	TRBV2	.	TRBJ2-7
CASSFRQGQGYTF	TRBV28	.	TRBJ1-2
CASGFSGGPSDEQFF	TRBV9	.	TRBJ2-1
CASSPNTLTSGGHYEQYF	TRBV5-1	.	TRBJ2-7
CASSAWGGVGIQYF	TRBV14	.	TRBJ2-4
CASSLSEGASTDTQYF	TRBV5-6	.	TRBJ2-3
CASSTYRGGNQPQHF	TRBV5-5	.	TRBJ1-5
CASRATSGGAETQYF	TRBV2	.	TRBJ2-3
CASSLLAGASTDTQYF	TRBV27	.	TRBJ2-3
CASSHTGDRTNEKLFF	TRBV18	once	TRBJ1-4
CASSQDGQGNQPQHF	TRBV4-3	.	TRBJ1-5
CASREGEKLFF	TRBV6-5	.	TRBJ1-4
CASSDVSGRGYGYTF	TRBV2	.	TRBJ1-2
CSARDREKLFF	TRBV20-1	.	TRBJ1-4
CASSPGTGREQYF	TRBV18	once	TRBJ2-7
CSVEDRTSGGPRAGELFF	TRBV29-1	.	TRBJ2-2
CAWRLAGSSGELFF	TRBV30	.	TRBJ2-2
CASSRQGKDQPQHF	TRBV4-1	.	TRBJ1-5
CASSGKVDRERTDTQYF	TRBV4-1	.	TRBJ2-3
CASRRTVGEGELFF	TRBV19	.	TRBJ2-2
CASSIGQGSGEQYF	TRBV19	.	TRBJ2-7
CASSPGQVNTGELFF	TRBV7-2	.	TRBJ2-2
CAISEGEFYNEQFF	TRBV10-3	.	TRBJ2-1
CASSIRQGGGELFF	TRBV19	.	TRBJ2-2
CASSDDRGNIQYF	TRBV4-1	.	TRBJ2-4
CASSQGIGGRKETQYF	TRBV14	.	TRBJ2-5
CASSLLAGGTETQYF	TRBV27	.	TRBJ2-5
CAWRGAGNTIYF	TRBV30	.	TRBJ1-3
CASSSQGYGANVLTF	TRBV7-9	.	TRBJ2-6
CASSVGSTYSGANVLTF	TRBV9	.	TRBJ2-6
CASSLSSGSTDTQYF	TRBV27	.	TRBJ2-3
CASSPREEQYF	TRBV10-2	medium-sized	TRBJ2-7
CASSVGGGTGELFF	TRBV9	.	TRBJ2-2
CASSLGQGLNNEQFF	TRBV5-1	few	TRBJ2-1
CASSPLGGAGTLHF	TRBV14	.	TRBJ1-6
CSVVTGGNEKLFF	TRBV29-1	.	TRBJ1-4
CASSPRQHEQYF	TRBV12-3/TRBV12-4	.	TRBJ2-7
CASSPGQGTETQYF	TRBV18	.	TRBJ2-5
CASSATGTRGTDTQYF	TRBV6-1	.	TRBJ2-3
CASSVGPSGKGNTEAFF	TRBV9	.	TRBJ1-1
CASSPFSGGPTDTQYF	TRBV7-9	.	TRBJ2-3
CAWSVAGTSSYEQYF	TRBV30	.	TRBJ2-7
CASSNGGQETQYF	TRBV7-9	.	TRBJ2-5
CASSYSWQNTEAFF	TRBV6-5	.	TRBJ1-1
CASSRTGNSPLHF	TRBV7-2	.	TRBJ1-6
CASSPEGLAGGPITGELFF	TRBV19	.	TRBJ2-2
CASSQTAKLFF	TRBV2	.	TRBJ1-4